The present T cell receptor (beta chain) was sequenced within a study of blood T cell repertoires in COVID-19. The wider study: Italy, Spain and the United States were the sources of the convalescent and acute COVID-19 samples. PBMCs, B-cell-depleted T cells, or T cells provided the cDNA or gDNA that made up the material.

Original data processing: From reference gene primer amplification, estimates of nucleated cell counts were derived. Data came from immunoSEQ multiplex PCR; TCRdb stores just in-frame clones and leaves some out. V, J and clone size derive from that table, while D and trimming were established from the DNA sequence. The sample comprises about 130,000 clones, roughly 83% of which are singletons, and roughly 3% rests with the top ten. The CDR3 consists of 15 residues. The V and J ends lost 5 bases and 2 bases, in that order; junction bases with no gene match: 7. CDR1 and CDR2 (germline): PRHDT, FYEKMQ (reference sequence).

The chain carries TRBV13 and TRBJ2-7, with TRBD2 matching 9 bases. This sequence originates from a woman aged 80 or over with acute or convalescent COVID-19. Sequenced sample: peripheral blood. For the CDR3, the DNA is TGTGCCAGCAGCCACCCTAGCGGGGCTCCCTACGAGCAGTACTTC. It is translated as CASSHPSGAPYEQYF.